One sample yielded the 21 T cell receptor beta chains listed below, sequenced in a study of preoperative IRX-2 immunotherapy in early breast cancer. The treatment was: preoperative locoregional IRX-2 cytokine immunotherapy. The repertoire was sequenced with immunoSEQ multiplex PCR; TCRdb's copy has only in-frame clones and lacks some. The data hold just over 25,000 clones, with over 75% observed a single time. Sequences were derived from lymph node tissue, sampled after IRX-2 immunotherapy. These receptors were obtained from a human donor with breast cancer.

The chain combines TRBV19 with TRBJ1-1; no clear D. CDR1 and CDR2 (germline): LNHDA, SQIVND (reference sequence). The CDR3 is made up of 13 amino acids. The germline V and J ends were trimmed by 4 bases and 1 base, with 7 bases remaining between them. CDR3 sequence: CASSSRENTEAFF. DNA for the CDR3: TGTGCCAGTAGTAGCCGGGAGAACACTGAAGCTTTCTTT.

The CDR3 DNA reads as TGTGCCTGGAGTCGTCAGGGAAATCAGCCCCAGCATTTT. Protein product: CAWSRQGNQPQHF. J is TRBJ1-5 and V is TRBV30; D is possibly TRBD1 (5 bases). Trimming pared 2 bases from V and 4 bases from J, leaving 9 bases between. Per the germline V gene, CDR1 is GTSNPN and CDR2 is SVGIG (reference sequence). The CDR3 is 13 residues long.

The chain combines TRBV19 with TRBJ2-1; D might be TRBD2 (6 bases). CDR3 length: 14 residues. V shed 11 bases and J shed 8 bases, with 22 bases lying between them. The germline V gene encodes CDR1 LNHDA and CDR2 SQIVND (reference sequence). The CDR3 region is CASSWGVRSHEQFF. The CDR3 DNA reads as TGTGCCTCCAGCTGGGGGGTCCGGAGTCATGAGCAGTTCTTC.

The genes are TRBV30 and TRBJ1-6; tentative D call: TRBD1 (6 bases). Germline-derived CDR1 and CDR2 are GTSNPN and SVGIG (reference sequence). Trimming removed 3 bases at V and 9 bases at J, with 12 bases between. This CDR3 spans 13 amino acids. In DNA form, the CDR3 reads TGTGCCTGGAGGACGCAGGGGATTTCACCCCTCCACTTT. Protein product: CAWRTQGISPLHF. The full variable domain, completed using reference TRBV30 and TRBJ1-6, is SQTIHQWPATLVQPVGSPLSLECTVEGTSNPNLYWYRQAAGRGLQLLFYSVGIGQISSEVPQNLSASRPQDRQFILSSKKLLLSDSGFYLCAWRTQGISPLHFGNGTRLTVT.

The rearrangement uses TRBV6-8 and TRBJ2-5; TRBD2 is a possible D gene (6 bases). V gave up 10 bases and J gave up 9 bases, with 27 bases separating them. Germline assignment: CDR1 MNHGY and CDR2 SAAAGT. This CDR3 contains 15 residues. Written as DNA, the CDR3 is TGTGCCATCAGGACGGAGACGGGACTTGGGGCTCCCCAGTACTTC. It translates to CAIRTETGLGAPQYF.

The CDR3 DNA reads as TGTGCCAGCAGTTTGCCAGGGGGCTCCTTTGAGACCCAGTACTTC. As protein: CASSLPGGSFETQYF. The chain carries TRBV28 and TRBJ2-5; 8 bases line up with TRBD1. CDR3 length equals 15 residues. Germline V gene lookup returns CDR1 MDHEN and CDR2 SYDVKM. V lost 3 bases and J lost 5; bases outside the gene matches: 8.

This clone showed up just once. V and J are TRBV6-8 and TRBJ2-5, with 10 positions matching TRBD2. Germline CDR1 MNHGY, CDR2 SAAAGT. V gave up 8 bases and J gave up 2 bases; unmatched junction bases: 11. The CDR3 spans 16 residues. In DNA, the CDR3 is TGTGCCAGCTCAACCCTAGCGGGGGTTTCTCAAGAGACCCAGTACTTC. Translated: CASSTLAGVSQETQYF.

The table lists this clone with a few counts. The CDR3 reads CASSPQSEGNTIYF. CDR3 coding DNA: TGTGCCAGCTCACCACAGTCAGAGGGAAACACCATATATTTT. The J gene is TRBJ1-3, the V gene TRBV18; D uncertain. CDR1 and CDR2 from the germline V gene are KGHSH and LQKENI. V lost 1 base, J lost 4 bases, and 8 bases lay in between. The CDR3 runs to 14 residues.

The rearrangement uses TRBV6-1 and TRBJ1-2, with TRBD1 identical over 7 bases. V was clipped by 1 base and J by 4 bases; unmatched bases: 3. Germline CDR1 reads MNHNS; CDR2 reads SASEGT. The CDR3 has 14 amino acids. The CDR3 DNA is TGTGCCAGCAGTGAAGGCAGGGGGGGCTATGGCTACACCTTC. It yields the protein CASSEGRGGYGYTF.

The chain is built from TRBV19 and TRBJ2-7; D is ambiguous. The CDR3 is made up of 13 amino acids. With 5 bases removed from V and 2 bases from J, the gap between germline ends came to 10 bases. Germline CDR1 is LNHDA and CDR2 is SQIVND (reference sequence). The CDR3 loop reads CASSPDPTYEQYF. The CDR3 nucleotides read TGTGCCAGTAGTCCCGACCCCACCTACGAGCAGTACTTC.

This chain uses TRBV11-3 with TRBJ1-1; D unresolved. CDR1 is SGHNT and CDR2 is YENEEA in the germline V gene. V gave up 2 bases and J gave up 0 bases, with 16 bases separating them. CDR3 length equals 17 residues. In nucleotides, the CDR3 is TGTGCCAGCAGCTTACGCAGGTTGCTCATCTTGAACACTGAAGCTTTCTTT. Its protein product is CASSLRRLLILNTEAFF.

In its sample, this clone was seen once. This chain connects TRBV30 to TRBJ2-7, with D perhaps matching TRBD1 (6 bases). The V and J ends lost 1 base and 5 bases respectively, with 15 bases between them. Germline CDR1 GTSNPN, CDR2 SVGIG (reference sequence). This CDR3 is built from 14 residues. CDR3 region: CAWSALRGVHEQYF. The CDR3 DNA is TGTGCCTGGAGTGCACTCAGGGGTGTCCACGAGCAGTACTTC.

The chain employs TRBV18 and TRBJ2-3; D is possibly TRBD2 (5 bases). CDR3 length: 18 amino acids. Trimming left V 1 base short and J 0 bases short, with 17 bases between. The germline gives CDR1 KGHSH, CDR2 LQKENI. The CDR3 is CASSPRPPREGSTDTQYF. Here the CDR3 DNA reads TGTGCCAGCTCACCACGTCCCCCTCGGGAAGGTAGCACAGATACGCAGTATTTT.

This chain connects TRBV6-8 to TRBJ2-7; D gene unclear. The CDR3 sequence is 15 residues long. V shed 6 bases and J shed 0 bases, with 15 bases lying between them. The V gene's germline CDR1 is MNHGY and CDR2 SAAAGT. The CDR3 DNA reads TGTGCCAGCAGAAAATTGGCCGTTAGCTCCTACGAGCAGTACTTC. It translates to CASRKLAVSSYEQYF.

This clone was seen once. V gene TRBV19 combines with J gene TRBJ2-4; the match to TRBD1 covers 8 bases. CDR1 is LNHDA and CDR2 is SQIVND in the germline V gene (reference sequence). With V trimmed by 3 bases and J by 3 bases, 7 bases remained unmatched. The length of the CDR3 is 16 residues. The CDR3 spells CASSMNPGGVKNIQYF. The CDR3 DNA reads TGTGCCAGTAGTATGAACCCAGGGGGCGTCAAAAACATTCAGTACTTC.

CDR3 coding DNA: TGTGCCAGCTCACCGGGAGAAGATCAGCCCCAGCATTTT. Translation: CASSPGEDQPQHF. The V call is TRBV18, the J call TRBJ1-5, with D uncertain. CDR3 length: 13 amino acids. The V gene's germline CDR1 is KGHSH and CDR2 LQKENI. V was trimmed by 3 bases and J by 5 bases, leaving 8 bases between them.

The chain joins TRBV28 to TRBJ2-1; TRBD2 is a possible D gene (5 bases). Trimming stripped 3 bases from V and 4 bases from J, with 16 bases between. Germline CDR1 and CDR2: MDHEN and SYDVKM. The CDR3 sequence is 16 residues long. The CDR3 is CASSFGADHIYNEQFF. The CDR3 coding sequence is TGTGCCAGCAGTTTTGGAGCGGACCATATTTACAATGAGCAGTTCTTC.

The rearrangement uses TRBV28 and TRBJ2-7, with 7 nucleotides matching TRBD1. The CDR3 is 12 residues long. From germline, CDR1 is MDHEN and CDR2 SYDVKM. V gave up 3 bases and J gave up 7 bases; unmatched junction bases: 3. The CDR3 DNA is TGTGCCAGCAGTTTTGGGGACAGAGAGCAGTACGTC. Residues: CASSFGDREQYV.

The chain combines TRBV5-1 with TRBJ2-2; D possibly corresponds to TRBD1 (5 bases). This CDR3 spans 15 amino acids. The V and J ends lost 0 bases and 4 bases respectively, with 10 bases between them. In germline, CDR1 is SGHRS, CDR2 YFSETQ. CDR3 sequence reads: CASSLVGPGTGELFF. The CDR3 coding sequence is TGCGCCAGCAGCTTGGTGGGGCCAGGCACCGGGGAGCTGTTTTTT.

This clone occurred a few times. This rearrangement joins TRBV23-1 to TRBJ1-6, with D uncertain. TRBV23-1 is placed among ORFs of uncertain function. This CDR3 is 16 amino acids long. The V gene lost 6 bases and the J gene lost 7 bases, with 19 bases spanning the gap. The CDR3 loop reads CASSLGPGGGNSPLHF. The CDR3 coding sequence is TGCGCCAGCAGCTTGGGTCCAGGCGGAGGGAATTCACCCCTCCACTTT.

The chain links TRBV19 to TRBJ2-2; D is unclear. The germline gives CDR1 LNHDA, CDR2 SQIVND (reference sequence). Trimming left V 3 bases short and J 7 bases short, with 12 bases between. The CDR3 runs 14 residues. In nucleotides, the CDR3 is TGTGCCAGTAGTATCTCCTGGAGCAGCGGGGAGCTGTTTTTT. Its protein product is CASSISWSSGELFF. The full variable domain, rest sourced from reference TRBV19 and TRBJ2-2, is DGGITQSPKYLFRKEGQNVTLSCEQNLNHDAMYWYRQDPGQGLRLIYYSQIVNDFQKGDIAEGYSVSREKKESFPLTVTSAQKNPTAFYLCASSISWSSGELFFGEGSRLTVL.